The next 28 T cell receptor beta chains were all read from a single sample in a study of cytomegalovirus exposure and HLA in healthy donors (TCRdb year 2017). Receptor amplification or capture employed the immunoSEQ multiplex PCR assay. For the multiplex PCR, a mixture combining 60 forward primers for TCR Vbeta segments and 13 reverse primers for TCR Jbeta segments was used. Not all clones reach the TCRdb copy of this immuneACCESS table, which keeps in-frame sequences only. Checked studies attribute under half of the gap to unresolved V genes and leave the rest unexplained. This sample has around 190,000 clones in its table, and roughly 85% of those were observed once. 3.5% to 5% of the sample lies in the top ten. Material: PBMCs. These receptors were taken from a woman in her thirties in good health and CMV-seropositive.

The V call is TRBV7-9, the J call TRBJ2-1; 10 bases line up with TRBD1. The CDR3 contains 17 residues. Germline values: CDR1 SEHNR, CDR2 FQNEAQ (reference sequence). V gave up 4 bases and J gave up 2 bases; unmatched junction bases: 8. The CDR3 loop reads CASSSTLGQGAYNEQFF. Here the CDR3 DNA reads TGTGCCAGCAGCTCGACCCTAGGACAGGGGGCCTACAATGAGCAGTTCTTC. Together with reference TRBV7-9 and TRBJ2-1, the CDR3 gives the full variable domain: DTGVSQNPRHKITKRGQNVTFRCDPISEHNRLYWYRQTLGQGPEFLTYFQNEAQLEKSRLLSDRFSAERPKGSFSTLEIQRTEQGDSAMYLCASSSTLGQGAYNEQFFGPGTRLTVL.

The CDR3, as DNA: TGTGCCAGTAGTACCCCCTTTACGAGCTCCTACAATGAGCAGTTCTTC. Translated: CASSTPFTSSYNEQFF. The V gene is TRBV19, the J gene TRBJ2-1; no firm D call. Germline loops: CDR1 LNHDA, CDR2 SQIVND (reference sequence). The ends were cut back, 4 bases at V and 0 bases at J, with 13 bases in the middle. The CDR3 consists of 16 residues.

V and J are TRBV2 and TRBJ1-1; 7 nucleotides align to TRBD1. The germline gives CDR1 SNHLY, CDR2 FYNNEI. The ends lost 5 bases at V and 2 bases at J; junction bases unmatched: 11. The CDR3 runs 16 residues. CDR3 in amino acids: CASSPTGPPLNTEAFF. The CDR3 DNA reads TGTGCCAGCAGTCCGACAGGGCCCCCTTTAAACACTGAAGCTTTCTTT. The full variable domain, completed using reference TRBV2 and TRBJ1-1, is EPEVTQTPSHQVTQMGQEVILRCVPISNHLYFYWYRQILGQKVEFLVSFYNNEISEKSEIFDDQFSVERPDGSNFTLKIRSTKLEDSAMYFCASSPTGPPLNTEAFFGQGTRLTVV.

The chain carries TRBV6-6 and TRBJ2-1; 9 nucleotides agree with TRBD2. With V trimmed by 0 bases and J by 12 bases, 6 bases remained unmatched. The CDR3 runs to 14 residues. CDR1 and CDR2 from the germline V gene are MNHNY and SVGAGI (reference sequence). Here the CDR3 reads CASSYSPSGARQFF. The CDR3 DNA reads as TGTGCCAGCAGTTACTCCCCTAGCGGGGCCAGGCAGTTCTTC.

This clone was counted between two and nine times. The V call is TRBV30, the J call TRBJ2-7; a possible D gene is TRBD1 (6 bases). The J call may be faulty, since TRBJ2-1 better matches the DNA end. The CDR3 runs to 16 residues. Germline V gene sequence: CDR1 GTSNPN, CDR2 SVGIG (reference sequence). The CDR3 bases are TGTGCCTGGAGTGTAGGGGACACCCCCCCTTACAATGAGCAGTTCTTC. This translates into CAWSVGDTPPYNEQFF.

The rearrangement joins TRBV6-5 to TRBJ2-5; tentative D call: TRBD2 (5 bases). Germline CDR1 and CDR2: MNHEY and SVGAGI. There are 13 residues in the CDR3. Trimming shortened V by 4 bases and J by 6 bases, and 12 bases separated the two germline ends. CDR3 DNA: TGTGCCAGCAGTTGGTCGGGGATTCAGACCCAGTACTTC. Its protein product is CASSWSGIQTQYF.

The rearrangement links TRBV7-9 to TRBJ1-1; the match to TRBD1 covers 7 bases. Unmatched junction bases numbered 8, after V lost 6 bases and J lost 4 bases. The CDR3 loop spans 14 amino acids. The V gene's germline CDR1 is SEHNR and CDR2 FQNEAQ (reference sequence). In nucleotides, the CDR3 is TGTGCCAGCAGTCCTACAGGGGCCTTCACTGAAGCTTTCTTT. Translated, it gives CASSPTGAFTEAFF.

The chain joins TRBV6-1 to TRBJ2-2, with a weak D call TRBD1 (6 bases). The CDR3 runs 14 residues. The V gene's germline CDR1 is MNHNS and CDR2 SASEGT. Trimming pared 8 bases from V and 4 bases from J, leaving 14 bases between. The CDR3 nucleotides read TGTGCCAGCGTACAGGGCTCGGGCACCGGGGAGCTGTTTTTT. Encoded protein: CASVQGSGTGELFF.

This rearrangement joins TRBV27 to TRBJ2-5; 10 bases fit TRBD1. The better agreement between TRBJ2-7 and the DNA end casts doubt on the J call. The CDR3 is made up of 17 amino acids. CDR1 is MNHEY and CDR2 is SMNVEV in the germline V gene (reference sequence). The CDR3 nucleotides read TGTGCCAGCAGCTCCCCCCTCGACAGGGGGCCGTCCTACGAGCAGTACTTC. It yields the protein CASSSPLDRGPSYEQYF.

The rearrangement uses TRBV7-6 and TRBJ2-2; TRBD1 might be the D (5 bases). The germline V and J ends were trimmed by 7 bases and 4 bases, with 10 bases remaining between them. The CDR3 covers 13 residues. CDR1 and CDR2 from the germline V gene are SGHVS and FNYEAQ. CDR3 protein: CASTTEVTGELFF. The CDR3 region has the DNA TGTGCCAGCACGACAGAGGTCACCGGGGAGCTGTTTTTT.

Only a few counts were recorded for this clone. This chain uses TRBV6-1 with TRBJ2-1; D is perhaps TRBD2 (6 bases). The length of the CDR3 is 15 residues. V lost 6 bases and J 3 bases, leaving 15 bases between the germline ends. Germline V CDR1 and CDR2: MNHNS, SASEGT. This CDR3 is CASSYRAGDYNEQFF. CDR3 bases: TGTGCCAGCAGCTACCGAGCGGGCGACTACAATGAGCAGTTCTTC.

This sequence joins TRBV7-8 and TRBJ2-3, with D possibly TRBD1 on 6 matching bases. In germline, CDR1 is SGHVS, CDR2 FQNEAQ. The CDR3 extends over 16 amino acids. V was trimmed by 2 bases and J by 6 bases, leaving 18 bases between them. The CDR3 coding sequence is TGTGCCAGCAGCTTATCGAGAGTTCAGGGGAAGGATACGCAGTATTTT. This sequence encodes CASSLSRVQGKDTQYF.

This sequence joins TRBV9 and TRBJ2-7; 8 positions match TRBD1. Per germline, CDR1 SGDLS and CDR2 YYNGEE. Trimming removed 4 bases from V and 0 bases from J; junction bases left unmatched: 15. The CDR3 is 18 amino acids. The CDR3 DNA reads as TGTGCCAGCAGCATATCCCCCTCGACAGGGGTCTCCTCCTACGAGCAGTACTTC. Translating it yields CASSISPSTGVSSYEQYF.

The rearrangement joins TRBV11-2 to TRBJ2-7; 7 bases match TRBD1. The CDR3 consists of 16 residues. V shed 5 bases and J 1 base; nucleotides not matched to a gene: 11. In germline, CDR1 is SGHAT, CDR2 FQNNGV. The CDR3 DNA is TGTGCCAGCAGCGGACAGCAGGGGGTTGGATCCTACGAGCAGTACTTC. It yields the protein CASSGQQGVGSYEQYF.

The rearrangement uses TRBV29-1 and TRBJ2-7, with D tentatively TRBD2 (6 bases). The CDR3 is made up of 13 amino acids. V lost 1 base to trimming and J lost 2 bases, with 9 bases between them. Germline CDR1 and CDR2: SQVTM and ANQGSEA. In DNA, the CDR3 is TGCAGCGTTGAAGGGCGGGGTCCCTACGAGCAGTACTTC. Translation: CSVEGRGPYEQYF.

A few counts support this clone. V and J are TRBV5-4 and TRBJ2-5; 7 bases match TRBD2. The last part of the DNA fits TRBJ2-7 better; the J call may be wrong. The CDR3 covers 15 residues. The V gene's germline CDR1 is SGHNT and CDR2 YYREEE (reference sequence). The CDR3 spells CASSSGTENRYEQYF. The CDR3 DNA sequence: TGTGCCAGCAGCAGCGGGACCGAAAACCGATACGAGCAGTACTTC.

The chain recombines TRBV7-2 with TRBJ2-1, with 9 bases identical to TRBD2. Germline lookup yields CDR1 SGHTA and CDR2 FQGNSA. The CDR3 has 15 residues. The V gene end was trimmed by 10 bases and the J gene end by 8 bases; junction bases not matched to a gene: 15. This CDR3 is CAIQLSAGGPHEQFF. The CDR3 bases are TGTGCCATCCAGCTTAGTGCGGGAGGGCCCCATGAGCAGTTCTTC.

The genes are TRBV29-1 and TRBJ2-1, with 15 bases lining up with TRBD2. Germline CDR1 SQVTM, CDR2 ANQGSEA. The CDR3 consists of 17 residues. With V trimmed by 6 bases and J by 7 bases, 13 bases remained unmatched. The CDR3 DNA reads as TGCAGCGTAATAGGACTAGCGGGAGGGAAAGGGCTTAATGAGCAGTTCTTC. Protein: CSVIGLAGGKGLNEQFF.

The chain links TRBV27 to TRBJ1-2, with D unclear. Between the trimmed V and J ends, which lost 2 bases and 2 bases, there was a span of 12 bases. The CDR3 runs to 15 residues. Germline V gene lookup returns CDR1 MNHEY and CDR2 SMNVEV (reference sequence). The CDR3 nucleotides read TGTGCCAGCAGTTTAACGCGGGGAGCCAACTATGGCTACACCTTC. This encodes CASSLTRGANYGYTF.

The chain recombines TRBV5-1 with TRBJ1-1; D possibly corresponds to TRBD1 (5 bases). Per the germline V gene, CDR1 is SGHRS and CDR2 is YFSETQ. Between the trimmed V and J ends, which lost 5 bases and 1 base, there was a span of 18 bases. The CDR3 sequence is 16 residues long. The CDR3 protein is CASRDEAGGRNTEAFF. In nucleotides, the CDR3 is TGCGCCAGCAGGGACGAGGCGGGGGGGAGGAACACTGAAGCTTTCTTT.

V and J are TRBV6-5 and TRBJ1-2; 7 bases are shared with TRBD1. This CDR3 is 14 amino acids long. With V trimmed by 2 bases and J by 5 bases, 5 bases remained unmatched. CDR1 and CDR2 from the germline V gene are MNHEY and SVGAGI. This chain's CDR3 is CASSYRGQAYGYTF. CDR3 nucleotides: TGTGCCAGCAGTTACCGAGGACAGGCATATGGCTACACCTTC.

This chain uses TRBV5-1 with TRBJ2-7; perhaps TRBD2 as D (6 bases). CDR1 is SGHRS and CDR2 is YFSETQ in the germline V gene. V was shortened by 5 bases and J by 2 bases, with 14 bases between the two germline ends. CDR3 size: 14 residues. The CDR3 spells CASSWAGRTYEQYF. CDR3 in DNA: TGCGCCAGCAGTTGGGCGGGACGGACCTACGAGCAGTACTTC.

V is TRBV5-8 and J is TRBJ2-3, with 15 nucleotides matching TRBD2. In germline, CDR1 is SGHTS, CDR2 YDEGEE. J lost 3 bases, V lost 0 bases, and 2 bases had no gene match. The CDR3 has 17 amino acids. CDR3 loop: CASSLGGTSGRTDTQYF. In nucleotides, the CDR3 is TGTGCCAGCAGCTTGGGAGGGACTAGCGGGAGGACAGATACGCAGTATTTT.

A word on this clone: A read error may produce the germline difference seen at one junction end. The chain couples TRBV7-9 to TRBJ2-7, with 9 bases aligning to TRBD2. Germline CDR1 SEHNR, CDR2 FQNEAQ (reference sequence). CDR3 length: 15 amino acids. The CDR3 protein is CSSSFSSGRDYEQYF. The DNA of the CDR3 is TGTTCCAGCAGCTTCAGTAGCGGGAGAGATTACGAGCAGTACTTC.

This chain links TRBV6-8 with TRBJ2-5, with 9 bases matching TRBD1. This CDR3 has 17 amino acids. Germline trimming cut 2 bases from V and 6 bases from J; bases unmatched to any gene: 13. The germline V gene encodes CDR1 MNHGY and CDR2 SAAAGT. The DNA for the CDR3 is TGTGCCAGCAGTTACACCCTCCAGGGACAGGGTGAGAAGACCCAGTACTTC. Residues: CASSYTLQGQGEKTQYF.

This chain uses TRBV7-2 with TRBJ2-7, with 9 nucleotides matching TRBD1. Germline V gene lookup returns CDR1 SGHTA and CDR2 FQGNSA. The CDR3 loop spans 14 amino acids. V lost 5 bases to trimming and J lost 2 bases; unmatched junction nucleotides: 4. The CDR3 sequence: CASSMTGGAYEQYF. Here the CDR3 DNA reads TGTGCCAGCAGCATGACAGGGGGAGCCTACGAGCAGTACTTC.

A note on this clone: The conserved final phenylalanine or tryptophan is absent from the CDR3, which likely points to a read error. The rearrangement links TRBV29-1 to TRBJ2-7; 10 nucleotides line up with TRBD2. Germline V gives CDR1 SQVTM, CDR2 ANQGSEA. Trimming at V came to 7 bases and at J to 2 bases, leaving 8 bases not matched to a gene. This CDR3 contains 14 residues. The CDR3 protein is CSARRGTSAYEQYL. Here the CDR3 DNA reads TGCAGCGCGCGGCGTGGGACTAGCGCCTACGAGCAGTACCTC.

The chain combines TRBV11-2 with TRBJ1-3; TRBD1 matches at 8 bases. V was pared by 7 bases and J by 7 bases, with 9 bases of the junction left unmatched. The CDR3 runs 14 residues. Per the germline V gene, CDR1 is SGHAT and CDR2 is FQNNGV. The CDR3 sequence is CASTYGRTGNTIYF. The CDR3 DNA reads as TGTGCCAGCACCTACGGGAGGACAGGGAACACCATATATTTT. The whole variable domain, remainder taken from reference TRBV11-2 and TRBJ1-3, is EAGVAQSPRYKIIEKRQSVAFWCNPISGHATLYWYQQILGQGPKLLIQFQNNGVVDDSQLPKDRFSAERLKGVDSTLKIQPAKLEDSAVYLCASTYGRTGNTIYFGEGSWLTVV.